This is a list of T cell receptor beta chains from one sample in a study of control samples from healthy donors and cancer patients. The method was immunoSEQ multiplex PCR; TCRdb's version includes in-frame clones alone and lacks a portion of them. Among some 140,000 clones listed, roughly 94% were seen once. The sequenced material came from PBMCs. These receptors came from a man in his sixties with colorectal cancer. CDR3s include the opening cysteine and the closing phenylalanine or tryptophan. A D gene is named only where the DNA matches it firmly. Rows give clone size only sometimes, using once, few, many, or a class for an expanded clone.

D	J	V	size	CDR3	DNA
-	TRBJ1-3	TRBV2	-	CASSANSGNTIYF	TGTGCCAGCAGTGCAAACTCTGGAAACACCATATATTTT
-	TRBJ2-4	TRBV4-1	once	CASSQDRGSLAKNIQYF	TGCGCCAGCAGCCAAGATCGGGGCTCGCTAGCCAAAAACATTCAGTACTTC
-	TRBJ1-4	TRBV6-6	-	CASSYTETATNEKLFF	TGTGCCAGCAGTTACACGGAGACTGCAACTAATGAAAAACTGTTTTTT
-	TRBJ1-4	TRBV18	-	CASSPGSTNEKLFF	TGTGCCAGCTCACCAGGGTCAACTAATGAAAAACTGTTTTTT
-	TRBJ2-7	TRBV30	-	CAWRTGGIYEQYF	TGTGCCTGGAGAACGGGGGGCATCTACGAGCAGTACTTC
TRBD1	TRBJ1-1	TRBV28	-	CASTDQGAEAFF	TGTGCCAGCACCGACCAGGGGGCTGAAGCTTTCTTT
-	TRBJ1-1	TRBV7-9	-	CASSLSIDRPNTEAFF	TGTGCCAGCAGCTTATCGATAGACAGGCCCAACACTGAAGCTTTCTTT
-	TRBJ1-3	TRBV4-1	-	CASSLRPSPKGNTIYF	TGCGCCAGCAGCCTCAGGCCGTCCCCGAAAGGAAACACCATATATTTT
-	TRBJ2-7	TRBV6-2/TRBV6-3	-	CASSKLRQVLSSYEQYF	TGTGCCAGCAGTAAACTCAGACAGGTCCTGAGCTCCTACGAGCAGTACTTC
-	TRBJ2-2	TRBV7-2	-	CASSSQGTGELFF	TGTGCCAGCAGCTCACAGGGAACCGGGGAGCTGTTTTTT
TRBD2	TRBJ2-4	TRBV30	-	CAWSRSVPGGDIQYF	TGTGCCTGGAGTCGCTCGGTACCGGGGGGAGACATTCAGTACTTC
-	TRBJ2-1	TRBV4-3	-	CASSQRGAAIGGSYNEQFF	TGCGCCAGCAGCCAAAGGGGGGCGGCTATAGGGGGCTCCTACAATGAGCAGTTCTTC
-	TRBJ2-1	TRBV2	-	CASRPLGGYNEQFF	TGTGCCAGCAGACCACTTGGGGGGTACAATGAGCAGTTCTTC
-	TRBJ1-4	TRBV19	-	CASRPYLDTATNEKLFF	TGTGCCAGTAGACCTTATTTGGACACTGCAACTAATGAAAAACTGTTTTTT
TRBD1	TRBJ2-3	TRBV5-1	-	CASRRLGQGEDTQYF	TGCGCCAGCAGAAGGCTAGGACAGGGTGAAGATACGCAGTATTTT
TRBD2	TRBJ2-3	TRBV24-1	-	CATRPSGATDTQYF	TGTGCCACCAGACCTAGCGGGGCCACAGATACGCAGTATTTT
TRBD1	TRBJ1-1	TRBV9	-	CASSAGGQVVGEAFF	TGTGCCAGCAGCGCCGGGGGACAGGTGGTAGGTGAAGCTTTCTTT
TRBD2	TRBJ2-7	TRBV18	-	CASSPGLAGGHEQYF	TGTGCCAGCTCACCGGGACTAGCGGGGGGCCACGAGCAGTACTTC
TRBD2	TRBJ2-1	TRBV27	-	CASGPLTRGGLEQFF	TGTGCCAGCGGACCCTTAACGCGGGGGGGCCTTGAGCAGTTCTTC
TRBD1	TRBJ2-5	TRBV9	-	CASSPRGQGETQYF	TGTGCCAGCAGCCCCAGGGGACAGGGAGAGACCCAGTACTTC
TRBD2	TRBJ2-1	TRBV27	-	CASSLPRIAGYNEQFF	TGTGCCAGCAGTCTACCCCGGATAGCGGGGTACAATGAGCAGTTCTTC
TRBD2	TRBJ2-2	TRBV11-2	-	CASSFQGLAFGELFF	TGTGCCAGCAGCTTCCAAGGACTAGCCTTCGGGGAGCTGTTTTTT
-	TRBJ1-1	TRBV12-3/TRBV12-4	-	CASSFSGGTEAFF	TGTGCCAGCAGTTTTAGCGGGGGGACTGAAGCTTTCTTT
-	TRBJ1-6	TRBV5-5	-	CASSLEGAPGNSPLHF	TGTGCCAGCAGCTTGGAAGGCGCCCCAGGGAATTCACCCCTCCACTTT
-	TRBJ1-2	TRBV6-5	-	CASSYSEGTNYGYTF	TGTGCCAGCAGTTACTCTGAGGGTACTAACTATGGCTACACCTTC
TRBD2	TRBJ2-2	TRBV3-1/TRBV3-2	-	CASSQGLAGGRATGELFF	TGTGCCAGCAGCCAAGGGCTAGCGGGGGGGCGAGCCACCGGGGAGCTGTTTTTT
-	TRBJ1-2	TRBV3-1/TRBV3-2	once	CASSQDLAGTGYTF	TGTGCCAGCAGCCAAGATTTGGCAGGTACTGGCTACACCTTC
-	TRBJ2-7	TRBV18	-	CASSLPGLSYEQYF	TGTGCCAGCTCATTACCAGGGTTATCCTACGAGCAGTACTTC
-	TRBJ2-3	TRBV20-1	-	CSAAVADTQYF	TGCAGTGCTGCAGTGGCAGATACGCAGTATTTT
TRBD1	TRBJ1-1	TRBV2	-	CASSNTGEAGTEAFF	TGTGCCAGCAGTAATACAGGGGAGGCAGGCACTGAAGCTTTCTTT
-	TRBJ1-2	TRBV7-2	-	CASSSLQGASVGGYTF	TGTGCCAGCAGCTCTTTACAGGGTGCTTCCGTAGGTGGCTACACCTTC
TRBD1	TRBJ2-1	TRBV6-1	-	CASSEEKGAPYNEQFF	TGTGCCAGCAGTGAAGAGAAGGGGGCCCCCTACAATGAGCAGTTCTTC
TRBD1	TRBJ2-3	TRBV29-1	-	CSATRTGSSSDTQYF	TGCAGCGCTACCCGGACAGGGTCTTCTTCAGATACGCAGTATTTT
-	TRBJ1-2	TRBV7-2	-	CASSIAGGGPYGYTF	TGTGCCAGCAGCATAGCGGGGGGGGGACCCTATGGCTACACCTTC
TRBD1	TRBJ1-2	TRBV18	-	CASSPIQGADYGYTF	TGTGCCAGCTCACCTATACAGGGGGCGGACTATGGCTACACCTTC
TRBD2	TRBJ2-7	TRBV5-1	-	CASSFGEGRWEQYF	TGCGCCAGCAGCTTCGGGGAGGGGCGATGGGAGCAGTACTTC
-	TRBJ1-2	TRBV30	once	CAWSILAVGYTF	TGTGCCTGGAGTATTTTAGCCGTAGGCTACACCTTC
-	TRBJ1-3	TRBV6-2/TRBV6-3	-	CASSGSGNTIYF	TGTGCCAGCAGCGGATCGGGAAACACCATATATTTT
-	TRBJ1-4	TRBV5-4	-	CASRAGTNEKLFF	TGTGCCAGCAGGGCAGGTACGAATGAAAAACTGTTTTTT
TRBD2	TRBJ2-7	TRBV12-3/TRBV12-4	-	CASSRGGESEQYF	TGTGCCAGCAGCCGGGGAGGGGAGAGCGAGCAGTACTTC
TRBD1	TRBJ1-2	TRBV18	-	CASSPTGTAYGYTF	TGTGCCAGCTCACCGACCGGGACAGCATATGGCTACACCTTC
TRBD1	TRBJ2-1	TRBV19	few	CASTLTGQSSYNEQFF	TGTGCCAGTACCCTGACAGGGCAGAGCTCCTACAATGAGCAGTTCTTC
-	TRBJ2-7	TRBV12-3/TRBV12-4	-	CASSASYEQYF	TGTGCCAGCAGTGCGTCCTACGAGCAGTACTTC
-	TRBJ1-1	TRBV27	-	CASRRAAEAFF	TGTGCCAGCAGGAGGGCAGCTGAAGCTTTCTTT
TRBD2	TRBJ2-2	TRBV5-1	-	CASSAGGETGELFF	TGCGCCAGCAGCGCGGGAGGGGAGACCGGGGAGCTGTTTTTT
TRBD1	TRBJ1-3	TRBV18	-	CASSSGQGTGNTIYF	TGTGCCAGCTCATCGGGACAGGGGACTGGAAACACCATATATTTT
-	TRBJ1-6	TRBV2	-	CASSEVTYYNSPLHF	TGTGCCAGCAGTGAGGTGACCTACTATAATTCACCCCTCCACTTT
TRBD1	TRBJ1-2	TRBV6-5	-	CAHLKEGALGGYTF	TGTGCGCACTTAAAGGAGGGGGCGCTGGGTGGCTACACCTTC
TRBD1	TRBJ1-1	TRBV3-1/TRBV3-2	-	CASSRQGDTEAFF	TGTGCCAGCAGCCGACAGGGGGACACTGAAGCTTTCTTT
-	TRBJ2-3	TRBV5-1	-	CASSPGQITDTQYF	TGCGCCAGCAGCCCCGGACAGATAACAGATACGCAGTATTTT
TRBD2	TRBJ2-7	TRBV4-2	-	CASSQENTPGLAGGRGEQYF	TGTGCCAGCAGCCAAGAAAACACACCCGGACTAGCGGGGGGGCGAGGCGAGCAGTACTTC
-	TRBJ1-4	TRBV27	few	CASSLDRGDATNEKLFF	TGTGCCAGCAGTTTAGATCGGGGGGATGCAACTAATGAAAAACTGTTTTTT
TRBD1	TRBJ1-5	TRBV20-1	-	CSASTGTGGWSNQPQHF	TGCAGTGCTAGTACCGGGACAGGGGGCTGGAGCAATCAGCCCCAGCATTTT
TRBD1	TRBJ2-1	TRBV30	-	CAWRREGAGEQFF	TGTGCCTGGAGGAGAGAGGGGGCTGGTGAGCAGTTCTTC
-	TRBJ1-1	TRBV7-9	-	CASSLTRPNTEAFF	TGTGCCAGCAGCTTAACACGACCGAACACTGAAGCTTTCTTT
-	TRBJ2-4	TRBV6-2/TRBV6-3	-	CASSTVAKNIQYF	TGTGCCAGCAGTACGGTAGCCAAAAACATTCAGTACTTC
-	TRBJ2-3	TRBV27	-	CASRPTSTDTQYF	TGTGCCAGCAGGCCGACGAGCACAGATACGCAGTATTTT